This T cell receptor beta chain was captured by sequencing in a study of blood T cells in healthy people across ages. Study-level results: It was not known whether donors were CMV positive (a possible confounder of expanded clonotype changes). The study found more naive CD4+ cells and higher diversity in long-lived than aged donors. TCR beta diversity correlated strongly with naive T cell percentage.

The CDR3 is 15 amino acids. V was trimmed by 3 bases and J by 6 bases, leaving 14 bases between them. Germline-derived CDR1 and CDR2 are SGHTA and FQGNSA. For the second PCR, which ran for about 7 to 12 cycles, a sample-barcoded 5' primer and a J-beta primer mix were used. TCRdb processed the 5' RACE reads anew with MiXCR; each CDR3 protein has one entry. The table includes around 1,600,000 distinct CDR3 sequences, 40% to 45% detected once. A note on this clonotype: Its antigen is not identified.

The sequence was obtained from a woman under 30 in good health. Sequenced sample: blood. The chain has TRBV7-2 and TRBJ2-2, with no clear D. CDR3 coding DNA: TGTGCCAGCAGCTTCATGGGTGGAGTGTCCGGGGAGCTGTTTTTT. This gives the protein CASSFMGGVSGELFF.